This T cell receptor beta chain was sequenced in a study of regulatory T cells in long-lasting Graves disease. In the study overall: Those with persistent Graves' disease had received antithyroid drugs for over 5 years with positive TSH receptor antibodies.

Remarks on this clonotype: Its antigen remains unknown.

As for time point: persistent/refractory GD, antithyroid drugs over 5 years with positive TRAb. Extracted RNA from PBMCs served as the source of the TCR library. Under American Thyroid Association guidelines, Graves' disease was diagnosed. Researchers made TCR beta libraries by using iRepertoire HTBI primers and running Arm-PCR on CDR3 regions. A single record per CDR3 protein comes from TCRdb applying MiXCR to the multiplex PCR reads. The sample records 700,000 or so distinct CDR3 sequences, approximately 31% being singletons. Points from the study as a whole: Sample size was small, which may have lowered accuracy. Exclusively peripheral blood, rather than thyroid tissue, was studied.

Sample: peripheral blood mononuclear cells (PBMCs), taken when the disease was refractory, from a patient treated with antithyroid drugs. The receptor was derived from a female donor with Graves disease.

CDR3 coding DNA: TGTGCCAGCAGCCGCGGCGGACTAGCGGGAGGGCTGTACGAGCAGTACTTC. Its protein is CASSRGGLAGGLYEQYF. The V call is TRBV7-2, the J call TRBJ2-7; TRBD2 matches 15 bases. After removal of 5 bases from V and 4 bases from J, the junction contained 9 bases not matched to a gene. Germline values: CDR1 SGHTA, CDR2 FQGNSA. CDR3 length equals 17 residues.